This is a list of T cell receptor beta chains from one sample in a study of early T cells in non-severe SARS-CoV-2 infection. Using its own MiXCR run on the 5' RACE reads, TCRdb lists one record per CDR3 protein. The sample consists of 81,000 or so distinct CDR3 sequences, approximately 12% of them appearing once. Input material: whole blood. These receptors all stem from an adult who was a healthcare worker with PCR-confirmed SARS-CoV-2 infection or an uninfected control (not recorded which). The CDR3 runs from the conserved cysteine through the conserved F or W. The order of the fields is clone size, J gene, V gene, D gene, CDR3 DNA, CDR3 protein. D genes are given only for firm matches. Part of the rows lack a size; the others show once, few, many or a class for expanded clones.

clone size: NA; J gene: TRBJ2-5; V gene: TRBV12-5; D gene: TRBD1; CDR3 DNA: TGTGCTAGTGGTTACAGGACAGGGAGGCCACCGGGGAACTTC; CDR3 protein: CASGYRTGRPPGNF
clone size: once; J gene: TRBJ2-1; V gene: TRBV10-3; D gene: TRBD2; CDR3 DNA: TGTGCCATCAGTGAGGGACTAGCGGGTGACAATGAGCAGTTCTTC; CDR3 protein: CAISEGLAGDNEQFF
clone size: NA; J gene: TRBJ2-2; V gene: TRBV9; D gene: NA; CDR3 DNA: TGTGCCAGCAGCGTAGGGTGGGAGACCGGGGAGCTGTTTTTT; CDR3 protein: CASSVGWETGELFF
clone size: many; J gene: TRBJ2-1; V gene: TRBV10-2; D gene: NA; CDR3 DNA: TGCGCCAGCAGTGAGTACAATGAGCAGTTCTTC; CDR3 protein: CASSEYNEQFF
clone size: many; J gene: TRBJ1-1; V gene: TRBV19; D gene: NA; CDR3 DNA: TGTGCCAGTACCAACATGAACACTGAAGCTTTCTTT; CDR3 protein: CASTNMNTEAFF
clone size: few; J gene: TRBJ2-5; V gene: TRBV7-9; D gene: TRBD2; CDR3 DNA: TGTGCCAGCAGCAAGTTATACCCTAGCGGGAGGGATCTACGGGAGACCCAGTACTTC; CDR3 protein: CASSKLYPSGRDLRETQYF
clone size: many; J gene: TRBJ2-7; V gene: TRBV6-5; D gene: TRBD1; CDR3 DNA: TGTGCCAGCAGTTACTCGACAGGGGACCACGAGCAGTACTTC; CDR3 protein: CASSYSTGDHEQYF
clone size: few; J gene: TRBJ1-6; V gene: TRBV7-9; D gene: NA; CDR3 DNA: TGTGCCAGCAGGGAGGACCGGGACGGACGCTCCTATAATTCACCCCTCCACTTT; CDR3 protein: CASREDRDGRSYNSPLHF
clone size: NA; J gene: TRBJ2-3; V gene: TRBV30; D gene: NA; CDR3 DNA: TGTGCCTGGAACCCCGGGGCTGATACGCAGTATTTT; CDR3 protein: CAWNPGADTQYF
clone size: few; J gene: TRBJ2-5; V gene: TRBV19; D gene: TRBD2; CDR3 DNA: TGTGCCAGTAGTATACTAGCGGGAGGAGGTCAAGAGACCCAGTACTTC; CDR3 protein: CASSILAGGGQETQYF
clone size: few; J gene: TRBJ2-7; V gene: TRBV3-1; D gene: NA; CDR3 DNA: TGTGCCAGCAGCCCTGGACGGTTGCCGAGCTCCTACGAGCAGTACTTC; CDR3 protein: CASSPGRLPSSYEQYF
clone size: few; J gene: TRBJ2-3; V gene: TRBV7-6; D gene: NA; CDR3 DNA: TGTGCCAGCAGCCTTGCGCGGATAGATACGCAGTATTTT; CDR3 protein: CASSLARIDTQYF
clone size: NA; J gene: TRBJ2-3; V gene: TRBV3-1; D gene: NA; CDR3 DNA: TGTGCCAGCAGCCGAATAACTACCGACGGCGCAGATACGCAGTATTTT; CDR3 protein: CASSRITTDGADTQYF
clone size: many; J gene: TRBJ2-7; V gene: TRBV28; D gene: TRBD2; CDR3 DNA: TGTGCCAGCATGGGAGGGGCGGAGGAGCAGTACTTC; CDR3 protein: CASMGGAEEQYF
clone size: NA; J gene: TRBJ2-7; V gene: TRBV10-3; D gene: TRBD1; CDR3 DNA: TGTGCCATCAGCCCCGGGACAGCCTACGAGCAGTACTTC; CDR3 protein: CAISPGTAYEQYF